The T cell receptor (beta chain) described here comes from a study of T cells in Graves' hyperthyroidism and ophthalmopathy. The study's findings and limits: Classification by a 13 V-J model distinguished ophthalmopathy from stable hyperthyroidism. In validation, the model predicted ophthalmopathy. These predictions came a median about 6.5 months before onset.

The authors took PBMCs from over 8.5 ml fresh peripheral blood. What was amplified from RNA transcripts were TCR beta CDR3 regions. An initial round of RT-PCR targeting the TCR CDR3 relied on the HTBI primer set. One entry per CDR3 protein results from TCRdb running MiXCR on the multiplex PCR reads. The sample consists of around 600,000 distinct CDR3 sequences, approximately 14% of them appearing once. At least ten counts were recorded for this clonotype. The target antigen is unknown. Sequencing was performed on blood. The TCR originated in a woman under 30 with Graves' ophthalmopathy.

The CDR3 protein is CASSWEEASGPYEQYF. CDR3 DNA sequence: TGTGCCAGCAGTTGGGAAGAGGCTAGCGGCCCATACGAGCAGTACTTC. The chain joins TRBV11-2 to TRBJ2-7, with 7 bases fitting TRBD2. CDR1 is SGHAT, CDR2 FQNNGV, per germline. The CDR3 is 16 amino acids. Trimming cost V 6 bases and J 4 bases; bases outside gene matches: 15.